This entry features one T cell receptor beta chain sequence. The sample originates from a study of blood T cells in healthy people across ages. Trimming took off 3 bases at V and 2 bases at J, with 14 bases between the two ends. CDR1 and CDR2 from the germline V gene are DFQATT and SNEGSKA (reference sequence). The CDR3 extends over 16 amino acids. Together with a sample-barcoded 5' primer, a J-beta primer mix was included in a second PCR lasting roughly 7 to 11 cycles. TCRdb independently ran MiXCR on the 5' RACE reads; one entry per CDR3 protein. This sample has 600,000 to 1,000,000 distinct CDR3 sequences, with around 25% found just once. Caucasian individuals from Russia who were healthy and aged roughly 6 to 95 acted as donors. This sample was also put to use in a study of T cells of mothers and their children. This second report adds: Per mother, over 8 million TCR beta CDR3 reads were obtained; per child, 2.5 million to 3.5 million.

This chain links TRBV20-1 with TRBJ2-6, with unresolved D. The TCR originated in a boy younger than 18 in good health. The sequenced material came from blood. The CDR3 is CSASGFSRTGANVLTF. The CDR3, as DNA: TGCAGTGCTAGCGGTTTTAGTAGGACTGGGGCCAACGTCCTGACTTTC.